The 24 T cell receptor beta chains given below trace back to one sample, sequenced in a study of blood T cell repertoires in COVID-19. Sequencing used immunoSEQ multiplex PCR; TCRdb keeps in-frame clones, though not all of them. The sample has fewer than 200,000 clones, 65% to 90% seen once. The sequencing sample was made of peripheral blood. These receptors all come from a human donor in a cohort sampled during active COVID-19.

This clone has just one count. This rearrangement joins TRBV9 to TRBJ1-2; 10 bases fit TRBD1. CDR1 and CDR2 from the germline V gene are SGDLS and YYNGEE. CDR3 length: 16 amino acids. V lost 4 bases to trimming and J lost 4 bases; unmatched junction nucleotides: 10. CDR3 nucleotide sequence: TGTGCCAGCAGCCCACGACAGGGGGCAGATGGCTATGGCTACACCTTC. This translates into CASSPRQGADGYGYTF.

The CDR3 is CASSRLMGQGPGNTIYF. The CDR3 DNA is TGTGCCAGCAGCCGTCTAATGGGACAGGGGCCTGGAAACACCATATATTTT. The chain employs TRBV13 and TRBJ1-3, with TRBD1 identical over 10 bases. The CDR3 spans 17 residues. Germline values: CDR1 PRHDT, CDR2 FYEKMQ (reference sequence). Trimming at V came to 5 bases and at J to 2 bases, leaving 9 bases not matched to a gene.

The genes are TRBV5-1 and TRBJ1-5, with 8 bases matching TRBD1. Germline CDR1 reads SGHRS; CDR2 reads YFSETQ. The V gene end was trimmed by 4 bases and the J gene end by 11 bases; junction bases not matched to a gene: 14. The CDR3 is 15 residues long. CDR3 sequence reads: CASSPGTGNPGSQHF. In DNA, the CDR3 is TGCGCCAGCAGCCCCGGGACAGGCAACCCAGGATCCCAGCATTTT.

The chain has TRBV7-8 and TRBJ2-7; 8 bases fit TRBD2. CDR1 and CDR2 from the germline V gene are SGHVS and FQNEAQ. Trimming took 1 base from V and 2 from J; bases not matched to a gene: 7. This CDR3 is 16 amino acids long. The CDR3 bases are TGTGCCAGCAGCTTAGGGTCTAGCGGGCCACCCTACGAGCAGTACTTC. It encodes CASSLGSSGPPYEQYF. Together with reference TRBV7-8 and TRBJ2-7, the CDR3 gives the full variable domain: GAGVSQSPRYKVAKRGQDVALRCDPISGHVSLFWYQQALGQGPEFLTYFQNEAQLDKSGLPSDRFFAERPEGSVSTLKIQRTQQEDSAVYLCASSLGSSGPPYEQYFGPGTRLTVT.

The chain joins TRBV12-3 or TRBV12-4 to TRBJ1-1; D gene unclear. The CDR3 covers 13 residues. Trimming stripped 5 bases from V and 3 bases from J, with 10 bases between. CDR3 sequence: CASSTGPHTEAFF. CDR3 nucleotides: TGTGCCAGCAGTACCGGTCCGCACACTGAAGCTTTCTTT.

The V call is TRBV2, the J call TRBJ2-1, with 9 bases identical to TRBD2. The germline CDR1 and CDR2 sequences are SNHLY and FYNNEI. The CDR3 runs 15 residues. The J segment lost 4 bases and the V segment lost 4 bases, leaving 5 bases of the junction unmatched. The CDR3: CASSGGSGGYNEQFF. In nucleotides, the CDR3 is TGTGCCAGCAGTGGTGGTAGCGGGGGATACAATGAGCAGTTCTTC.

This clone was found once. CDR3 residues: CASSQVWAGDVGEQFF. CDR3 bases: TGCGCCAGCAGCCAAGTCTGGGCGGGGGATGTCGGTGAGCAGTTCTTC. V usage is TRBV4-3 and J usage is TRBJ2-1, with 7 bases lining up with TRBD2. This CDR3 spans 16 amino acids. Germline loops: CDR1 LGHNA, CDR2 YSLEER. After removal of 1 base from V and 9 bases from J, the junction contained 12 bases not matched to a gene.

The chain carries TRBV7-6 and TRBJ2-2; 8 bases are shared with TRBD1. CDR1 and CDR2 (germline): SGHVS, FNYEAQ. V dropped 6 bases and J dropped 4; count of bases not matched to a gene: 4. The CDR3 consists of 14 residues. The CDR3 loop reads CASSQGQATGELFF. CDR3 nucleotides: TGTGCCAGCAGTCAGGGACAGGCCACCGGGGAGCTGTTTTTT.

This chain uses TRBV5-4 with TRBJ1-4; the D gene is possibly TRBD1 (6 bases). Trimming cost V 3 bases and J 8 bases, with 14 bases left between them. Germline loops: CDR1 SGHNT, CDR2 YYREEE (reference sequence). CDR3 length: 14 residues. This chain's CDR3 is CASSSNRVGEKLFF. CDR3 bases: TGTGCCAGCAGCTCAAACAGGGTTGGGGAAAAACTGTTTTTT.

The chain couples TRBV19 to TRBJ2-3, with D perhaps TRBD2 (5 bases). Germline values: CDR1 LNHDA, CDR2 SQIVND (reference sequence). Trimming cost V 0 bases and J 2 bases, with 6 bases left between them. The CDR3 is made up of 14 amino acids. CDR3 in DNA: TGTGCCAGTAGTATAGAGGACTCCACAGATACGCAGTATTTT. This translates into CASSIEDSTDTQYF.

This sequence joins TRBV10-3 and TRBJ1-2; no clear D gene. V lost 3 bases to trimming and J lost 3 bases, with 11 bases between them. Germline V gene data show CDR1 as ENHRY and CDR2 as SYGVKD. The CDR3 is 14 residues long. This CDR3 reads CAISDNRDYYGYTF. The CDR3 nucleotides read TGTGCCATCAGTGACAACAGAGATTACTATGGCTACACCTTC.

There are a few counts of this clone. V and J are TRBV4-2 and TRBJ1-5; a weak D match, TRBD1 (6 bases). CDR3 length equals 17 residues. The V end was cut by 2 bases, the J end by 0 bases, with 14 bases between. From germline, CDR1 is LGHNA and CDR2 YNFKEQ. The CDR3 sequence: CASSQQQGPRSNQPQHF. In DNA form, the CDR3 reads TGTGCCAGCAGCCAACAACAGGGACCGCGTAGCAATCAGCCCCAGCATTTT.

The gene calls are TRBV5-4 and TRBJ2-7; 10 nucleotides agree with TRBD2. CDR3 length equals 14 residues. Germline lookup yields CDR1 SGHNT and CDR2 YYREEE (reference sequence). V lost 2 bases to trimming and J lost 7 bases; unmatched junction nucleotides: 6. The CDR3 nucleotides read TGTGCCAGCAGCTTAAGAGCGGGGGGGAGTGAGCAGTACTTC. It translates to CASSLRAGGSEQYF.

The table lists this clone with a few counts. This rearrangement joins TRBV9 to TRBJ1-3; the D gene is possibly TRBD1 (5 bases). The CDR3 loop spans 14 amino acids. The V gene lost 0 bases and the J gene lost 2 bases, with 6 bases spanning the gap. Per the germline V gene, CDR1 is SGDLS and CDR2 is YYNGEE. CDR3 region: CASSVGTTGNTIYF. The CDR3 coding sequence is TGTGCCAGCAGCGTAGGGACAACTGGAAACACCATATATTTT.

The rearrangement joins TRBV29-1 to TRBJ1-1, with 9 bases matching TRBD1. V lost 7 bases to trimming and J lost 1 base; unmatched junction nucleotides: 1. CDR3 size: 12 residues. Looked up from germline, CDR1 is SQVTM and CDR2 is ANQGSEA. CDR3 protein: CSGGQGNTEAFF. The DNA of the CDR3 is TGCAGCGGGGGACAGGGGAACACTGAAGCTTTCTTT.

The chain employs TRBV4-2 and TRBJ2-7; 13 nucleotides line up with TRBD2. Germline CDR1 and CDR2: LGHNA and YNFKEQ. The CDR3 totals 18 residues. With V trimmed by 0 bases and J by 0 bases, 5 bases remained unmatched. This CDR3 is CASSQDRLAGGYSYEQYF. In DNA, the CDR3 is TGTGCCAGCAGCCAAGATCGACTAGCGGGGGGATACTCCTACGAGCAGTACTTC.

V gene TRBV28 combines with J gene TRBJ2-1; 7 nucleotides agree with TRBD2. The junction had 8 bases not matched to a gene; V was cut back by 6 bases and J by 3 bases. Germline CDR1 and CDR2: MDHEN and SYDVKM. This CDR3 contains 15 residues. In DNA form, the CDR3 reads TGTGCCAGCAGACACCCTAGCGGCTACTACAATGAGCAGTTCTTC. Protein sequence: CASRHPSGYYNEQFF.

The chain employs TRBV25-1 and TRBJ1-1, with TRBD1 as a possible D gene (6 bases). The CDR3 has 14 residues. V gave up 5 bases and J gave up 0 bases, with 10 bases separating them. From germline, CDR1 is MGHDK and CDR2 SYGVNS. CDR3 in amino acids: CASSQTGMNTEAFF. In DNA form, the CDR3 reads TGTGCCAGCAGTCAGACAGGCATGAACACTGAAGCTTTCTTT.

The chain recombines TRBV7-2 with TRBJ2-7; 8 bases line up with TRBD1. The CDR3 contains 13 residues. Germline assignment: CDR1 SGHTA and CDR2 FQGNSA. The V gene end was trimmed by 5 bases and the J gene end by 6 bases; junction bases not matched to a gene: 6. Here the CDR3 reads CASSRDRGGEQYF. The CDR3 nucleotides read TGTGCCAGCAGCCGTGACAGGGGTGGCGAGCAGTACTTC.

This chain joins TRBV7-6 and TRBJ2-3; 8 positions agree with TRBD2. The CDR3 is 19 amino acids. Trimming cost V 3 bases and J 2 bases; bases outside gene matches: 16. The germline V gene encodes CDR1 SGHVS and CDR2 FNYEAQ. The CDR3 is CASSLRMAGGLRLTDTQYF. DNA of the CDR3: TGTGCCAGCAGCTTGAGGATGGCGGGGGGCCTCAGGCTCACAGATACGCAGTATTTT.

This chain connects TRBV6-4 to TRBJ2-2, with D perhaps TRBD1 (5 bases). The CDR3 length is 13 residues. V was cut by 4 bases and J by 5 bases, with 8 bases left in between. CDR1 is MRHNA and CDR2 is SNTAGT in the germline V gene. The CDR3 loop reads CASSAQGTGELFF. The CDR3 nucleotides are TGTGCCAGCAGTGCCCAGGGAACCGGGGAGCTGTTTTTT.

The CDR3, as DNA: TGCGCCAGCAGTGTAGGCACAGATACGCAGTATTTT. Protein: CASSVGTDTQYF. The chain uses TRBV10-2 and TRBJ2-3; D gene unclear. The CDR3 totals 12 residues. Germline values: CDR1 WSHSY, CDR2 SAAADI. Trimming shortened V by 4 bases and J by 1 base, and 3 bases separated the two germline ends.

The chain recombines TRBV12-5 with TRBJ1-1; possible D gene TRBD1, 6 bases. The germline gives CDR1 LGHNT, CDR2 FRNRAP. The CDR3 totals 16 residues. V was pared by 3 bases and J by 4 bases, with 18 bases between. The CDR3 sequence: CASGFIHRVLSTEAFF. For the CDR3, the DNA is TGTGCTAGTGGTTTCATACACAGGGTCCTGAGCACTGAAGCTTTCTTT.

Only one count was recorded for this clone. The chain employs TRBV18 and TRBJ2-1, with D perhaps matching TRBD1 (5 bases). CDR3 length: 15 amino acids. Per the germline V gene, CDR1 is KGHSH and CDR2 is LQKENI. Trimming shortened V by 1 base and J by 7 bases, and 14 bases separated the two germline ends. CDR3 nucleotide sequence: TGTGCCAGCTCACCACAATCGGCAGGGCCTAATGAGCAGTTCTTC. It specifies CASSPQSAGPNEQFF.